Presented here are 7 T cell receptor beta chains from one specimen sequenced in a study of control samples from healthy donors and cancer patients. Some clones are missing from TCRdb's copy, which holds only in-frame ones; the method was immunoSEQ multiplex PCR. Among around 94,000 clones listed, roughly 86% were seen once. Sample: blood. The receptors shown here come from a woman between 45 and 60 years old in good health.

The chain recombines TRBV10-3 with TRBJ2-7, with D possibly matching TRBD1 (8 bases). The V gene's germline CDR1 is ENHRY and CDR2 SYGVKD. V lost 8 bases to trimming and J lost 5 bases, with 19 bases between them. The CDR3 totals 14 residues. CDR3 sequence reads: CAIGGAGGQNEQYF. The CDR3 DNA reads TGTGCCATCGGGGGGGCAGGGGGCCAGAACGAGCAGTACTTC.

The chain is built from TRBV9 and TRBJ1-6; 7 nucleotides agree with TRBD1. J was trimmed by 3 bases and V by 0 bases; bases with no gene match: 0. Per germline, CDR1 SGDLS and CDR2 YYNGEE. The CDR3 has 15 residues. Written as DNA, the CDR3 is TGTGCCAGCAGCGTAGGGACAGGCTATAATTCACCCCTCCACTTT. As protein: CASSVGTGYNSPLHF.

This clone has a handful of counts. The J gene is TRBJ2-7, the V gene TRBV21-1. TRBV21-1 is annotated as a pseudogene. This CDR3 has 15 residues. The DNA for the CDR3 is TGTGCCAGCAGCCATGGGCCCCAGAAGGGCTACGAGCAGTACTTC. It is translated as CASSHGPQKGYEQYF.

This clone showed up just a few times. The V and J genes are TRBV7-3 and TRBJ2-3; a weak D match, TRBD2 (6 bases). CDR3 size: 12 residues. V was shortened by 5 bases and J by 5 bases, with 8 bases between the two germline ends. Per germline, CDR1 SGHTA and CDR2 FQGTGA. CDR3 bases: TGTGCCAGCAGCCAAGCGGGAGATACGCAGTATTTT. Protein product: CASSQAGDTQYF.

This clone was detected once. The CDR3 sequence: CASSLRQGAEAFF. The CDR3 nucleotides are TGTGCCAGCAGCCTTCGACAGGGCGCTGAAGCTTTCTTT. V gene TRBV7-6 combines with J gene TRBJ1-1, with 7 bases matching TRBD1. Germline V gene sequence: CDR1 SGHVS, CDR2 FNYEAQ. V shed 5 bases and J 6 bases; nucleotides not matched to a gene: 6. This CDR3 has 13 residues.

V usage is TRBV5-4 and J usage is TRBJ2-2; the match to TRBD2 covers 11 bases. V shed 5 bases and J 5 bases; nucleotides not matched to a gene: 8. The CDR3 loop spans 16 amino acids. Germline CDR1 and CDR2: SGHNT and YYREEE (reference sequence). The CDR3 reads CASSSKLAGVTGELFF. The CDR3 DNA is TGTGCCAGCAGTTCAAAACTAGCGGGAGTTACCGGGGAGCTGTTTTTT. The full variable domain, its missing parts supplied by reference TRBV5-4 and TRBJ2-2, is ETGVTQSPTHLIKTRGQQVTLRCSSQSGHNTVSWYQQALGQGPQFIFQYYREEENGRGNFPPRFSGLQFPNYSSELNVNALELDDSALYLCASSSKLAGVTGELFFGEGSRLTVL.

V usage is TRBV5-1 and J usage is TRBJ2-3, with 11 bases identical to TRBD2. The length of the CDR3 is 16 residues. The germline gives CDR1 SGHRS, CDR2 YFSETQ. The V and J ends lost 5 bases and 5 bases, in that order; junction bases with no gene match: 10. CDR3 DNA: TGCGCCAGCAGATACATAGCGGGAGGGCAGGTAGATACGCAGTATTTT. Protein product: CASRYIAGGQVDTQYF.